The 14 T cell receptor beta chains given below trace back to one sample, sequenced in a study of cytomegalovirus exposure and HLA in healthy donors. The assay was immunoSEQ multiplex PCR, and TCRdb's table has in-frame clones only and misses some. The sample contains approximately 150,000 clones, approximately 86% of which appear only once. Sequences were obtained from PBMCs. These receptors all come from a man aged 18 to 35 in good health and CMV-seropositive.

V and J are TRBV7-2 and TRBJ1-1; D is uncertain. Germline V CDR1 and CDR2: SGHTA, FQGNSA. This CDR3 is built from 13 residues. Trimming took off 3 bases at V and 6 bases at J, with 11 bases between the two ends. The DNA of the CDR3 is TGTGCCAGCAGCTTTTACGGACTCCCTGAAGCTTTCTTT. Protein: CASSFYGLPEAFF.

The V call is TRBV7-9, the J call TRBJ2-2; weak D call: TRBD1 (6 bases). This CDR3 has 15 amino acids. Germline V gene sequence: CDR1 SEHNR, CDR2 FQNEAQ (reference sequence). The V end lost 4 bases, the J end lost 3 bases, and 12 bases lay between the germline ends. The chain's CDR3 is CASSSGTLHTGELFF. CDR3 DNA: TGTGCCAGCAGCTCCGGGACACTTCACACCGGGGAGCTGTTTTTT. Filled out from reference TRBV7-9 and TRBJ2-2, the complete variable domain reads DTGVSQNPRHKITKRGQNVTFRCDPISEHNRLYWYRQTLGQGPEFLTYFQNEAQLEKSRLLSDRFSAERPKGSFSTLEIQRTEQGDSAMYLCASSSGTLHTGELFFGEGSRLTVL.

The chain employs TRBV19 and TRBJ2-7, with D possibly TRBD1 on 6 matching bases. The V gene's germline CDR1 is LNHDA and CDR2 SQIVND (reference sequence). CDR3 size: 16 residues. Trimming pared 8 bases from V and 0 bases from J, leaving 20 bases between. CDR3 sequence (DNA): TGTGCCAGTGATGGGGGCCGACATCAGGGCTCCTACGAGCAGTACTTC. Amino acids: CASDGGRHQGSYEQYF. Filled out from reference TRBV19 and TRBJ2-7, the complete variable domain reads DGGITQSPKYLFRKEGQNVTLSCEQNLNHDAMYWYRQDPGQGLRLIYYSQIVNDFQKGDIAEGYSVSREKKESFPLTVTSAQKNPTAFYLCASDGGRHQGSYEQYFGPGTRLTVT.

This chain connects TRBV18 to TRBJ2-7, with D possibly matching TRBD1 (5 bases). Per the germline V gene, CDR1 is KGHSH and CDR2 is LQKENI. This CDR3 has 18 amino acids. Trimming removed 2 bases from V and 2 bases from J, with 22 bases in between. The CDR3 region is CASSPRAGLLRTAYEQYF. The CDR3 DNA sequence: TGTGCCAGCTCACCAAGGGCAGGGCTCCTCCGGACCGCCTACGAGCAGTACTTC.

This clone has more than one count but fewer than ten. This sequence joins TRBV7-9 and TRBJ2-7; 7 bases are a match to TRBD1. The CDR3 spans 14 residues. Germline values: CDR1 SEHNR, CDR2 FQNEAQ (reference sequence). Trimming took 5 bases from V and 5 from J; bases not matched to a gene: 9. The CDR3, as DNA: TGTGCCAGCAGCATCTCCGGGACAGCAAACGAGCAGTACTTC. It encodes CASSISGTANEQYF.

CDR3 loop: CASTVGVWSPLHF. The CDR3 region has the DNA TGTGCCAGCACCGTCGGAGTATGGTCACCCCTCCACTTT. The rearrangement joins TRBV6-5 to TRBJ1-6; unclear D gene. CDR3 size: 13 residues. V lost 7 bases and J lost 10, with 14 bases in between. Looked up from germline, CDR1 is MNHEY and CDR2 is SVGAGI.

The chain links TRBV6-4 to TRBJ1-1; 12 bases line up with TRBD1. Germline assignment: CDR1 MRHNA and CDR2 SNTAGT. V lost 6 bases, J lost 5 bases, and 7 bases stayed unmatched. CDR3 length equals 15 residues. DNA for the CDR3: TGTGCCAGCAGCACCGGGACAGGGGGCGAAACTGAAGCTTTCTTT. Its translation: CASSTGTGGETEAFF.

V usage is TRBV27 and J usage is TRBJ2-5; D is perhaps TRBD1 (7 bases). The CDR3 has 15 residues. The germline CDR1 and CDR2 sequences are MNHEY and SMNVEV (reference sequence). With 4 bases removed from V and 5 bases from J, the gap between germline ends came to 17 bases. This chain's CDR3 is CASSWRGLPEETQYF. CDR3 coding DNA: TGTGCCAGCAGTTGGAGGGGGCTCCCCGAGGAGACCCAGTACTTC.

This chain joins TRBV19 and TRBJ2-3; 10 positions match TRBD2. Unmatched junction bases numbered 9, after V lost 5 bases and J lost 1 base. The CDR3 extends over 17 amino acids. Germline-derived CDR1 and CDR2 are LNHDA and SQIVND (reference sequence). The CDR3 reads CASSADHGTSGTDTQYF. The CDR3, as DNA: TGTGCCAGTAGTGCCGACCACGGGACTAGCGGCACAGATACGCAGTATTTT.

V and J are TRBV30 and TRBJ2-6; tentative D call: TRBD1 (5 bases). The CDR3 length is 14 residues. V shed 4 bases and J shed 0 bases, with 7 bases lying between them. Per germline, CDR1 GTSNPN and CDR2 SVGIG (reference sequence). The DNA for the CDR3 is TGTGCCTGGACGCAGGGCTCTGGGGCCAACGTCCTGACTTTC. It translates to CAWTQGSGANVLTF.

This clone was detected only once. This chain joins TRBV28 and TRBJ2-3; D is unclear. Trimming left V 5 bases short and J 1 base short, with 13 bases between. CDR1 is MDHEN, CDR2 SYDVKM, per germline. The CDR3 extends over 15 amino acids. CDR3 in DNA: TGTGCCAGCAGTCTCCCCCGTTTCGGCACAGATACGCAGTATTTT. Translation gives CASSLPRFGTDTQYF. The whole variable domain, remainder taken from reference TRBV28 and TRBJ2-3, is DVKVTQSSRYLVKRTGEKVFLECVQDMDHENMFWYRQDPGLGLRLIYFSYDVKMKEKGDIPEGYSVSREKKERFSLILESASTNQTSMYLCASSLPRFGTDTQYFGPGTRLTVL.

This clone was seen a handful of times. This chain uses TRBV10-3 with TRBJ1-2, with a tentative D call TRBD1 (5 bases). Germline assignment: CDR1 ENHRY and CDR2 SYGVKD. The germline V and J ends were trimmed by 2 bases and 5 bases, with 12 bases remaining between them. CDR3 length equals 14 residues. Here the CDR3 reads CAISEPRATYGYTF. In DNA, the CDR3 is TGTGCCATCAGTGAGCCCAGGGCTACTTATGGCTACACCTTC.

The rearrangement uses TRBV5-6 and TRBJ1-5; D is ambiguous. The germline V gene encodes CDR1 SGHDT and CDR2 YYEEEE. The ends were cut back, 4 bases at V and 0 bases at J, with 5 bases in the middle. CDR3 length: 13 amino acids. The CDR3 sequence: CASSQFSNQPQHF. The CDR3 DNA is TGTGCCAGCAGCCAGTTTAGCAATCAGCCCCAGCATTTT.

The genes are TRBV27 and TRBJ2-3; TRBD1 matches at 8 bases. The CDR3 sequence is 18 residues long. Germline CDR1 and CDR2: MNHEY and SMNVEV (reference sequence). Germline trimming cut 4 bases from V and 1 base from J; bases unmatched to any gene: 13. The CDR3 here is CASSSLWTGPTRTDTQYF. CDR3 DNA: TGTGCCAGCAGTTCTCTCTGGACAGGGCCCACCCGCACAGATACGCAGTATTTT.